This T cell receptor beta chain came from a study of blood T cell repertoires in COVID-19. The overall study: Sites in the United States, Italy and Spain provided acute and convalescent COVID-19 samples. The analysed material was cDNA or gDNA that came from T cells, B-cell-depleted T cells, or PBMCs.

V dropped 6 bases and J dropped 4 bases, with 7 bases sitting between them. Germline V gives CDR1 ENHRY, CDR2 SYGVKD. This CDR3 is built from 13 residues. Source study methods: Nucleated cell counts were estimated from reference gene primer amplification. Assay: immunoSEQ multiplex PCR; the TCRdb copy retains only in-frame clones and omits some. The DNA gave D and trimming, while V, J and clone size come from that table. The repertoire includes more than 60,000 clones, over 80% of them detected once, and around 5.8% sits in the top ten. The TCR comes from a man aged 55 to 69 with active or convalescent COVID-19. The source material was peripheral blood. V usage is TRBV10-3 and J usage is TRBJ1-6; D uncertain. CDR3 residues: CAIRTTYNSPLHF. CDR3 sequence (DNA): TGTGCCATCAGGACAACGTATAATTCACCCCTCCACTTT.